This T cell receptor (beta chain) was sequenced for a study of monozygotic twins with inflammatory bowel disease. About this clonotype itself: No antigen is known for it.

This CDR3 comprises 12 residues. Germline V gene data show CDR1 as SEHNR and CDR2 as FQNEAQ (reference sequence). Notes on the study in general: Especially where disease activity was present, IBD patients had fewer clonotypes in common with others than healthy twins did. Lower TCRbeta diversity (inverse Simpson) was seen in IBD patients than in healthy co-twins.

One entry per CDR3 protein, without DNA, is what TCRdb gives after re-calling the 5' RACE reads. This table holds roughly 120,000 distinct CDR3 sequences. This TCR derives from a human donor with ulcerative colitis or Crohn's disease, or a healthy co-twin of an affected twin (not recorded which). The chain uses TRBV7-9 and TRBJ1-1. Material for sequencing was blood. The CDR3 here is CASSTQNTEAFF. The full variable domain, its missing parts supplied by reference TRBV7-9 and TRBJ1-1, is DTGVSQNPRHKITKRGQNVTFRCDPISEHNRLYWYRQTLGQGPEFLTYFQNEAQLEKSRLLSDRFSAERPKGSFSTLEIQRTEQGDSAMYLCASSTQNTEAFFGQGTRLTVV.